Below are 15 T cell receptor beta chains sequenced from a single sample in a study of T cell clonality in common variable immunodeficiency. General study results and limits: Fewer deletions and N-nucleotide insertions were reportedly seen in common variable immunodeficiency TCR beta sequences.

Clones were read by immunoSEQ multiplex PCR, and TCRdb kept only the in-frame ones, dropping some. The sample shows some 22,000 clones, none of them appearing just once. Their cognate antigens are unknown. Sequenced input: peripheral blood mononuclear cells. Receptor source: a human donor with common variable immunodeficiency.

This clone was counted between two and nine times. The read ends 3 residues before the CDR3 terminus; that terminus is restored from the germline J gene. The chain uses TRBV5-1 and TRBJ2-1; 11 bases align to TRBD2. CDR1 and CDR2 (germline): SGHRS, YFSETQ. CDR3 length equals 15 residues. J was trimmed by 6 bases and V by 0 bases; bases with no gene match: 2. The DNA read from the CDR3 is TGCGCCAGCAGCTTGGGACTAGCGGGGCTCAATGAG. This encodes CASSLGLAGLNE. The whole CDR3 reads CASSLGLAGLNEQFF.

This clone occurred a few times. The read comes to an end 3 residues before the CDR3 does, leaving the germline J gene to fill in the end. The genes are TRBV18 and TRBJ1-3; tentatively, D is TRBD1 (5 bases). Germline V gives CDR1 KGHSH, CDR2 LQKENI. The V end was cut by 2 bases, the J end by 0 bases, with 11 bases between. This CDR3 has 16 amino acids. This CDR3 is CASSPIQGGSGNTIYF. The CDR3 bases that were read are TGTGCCAGCTCACCAATCCAGGGAGGCTCTGGAAACACC.

This clone was counted only a few times. Read coverage stops 3 residues before the CDR3 terminus; the germline J gene supplies the remainder. V gene TRBV30 combines with J gene TRBJ1-1; TRBD1 is a possible D gene (5 bases). Per germline, CDR1 GTSNPN and CDR2 SVGIG (reference sequence). The CDR3 runs to 16 residues. The V and J ends lost 2 bases and 4 bases respectively, with 20 bases between them. The sequenced part of the CDR3 DNA is TGTGCCTGGAGTAGAGCCTCCGGGGGGACGGGCACTGAA. Translation: CAWSRASGGTGTE. The whole CDR3 is CAWSRASGGTGTEAFF.

This clone was counted between two and nine times. The read terminates 3 residues before the CDR3 end, so the remaining end is supplied by the germline J gene. This chain links TRBV19 with TRBJ1-3, with D hard to call. CDR3 length: 12 amino acids. In germline, CDR1 is LNHDA, CDR2 SQIVND (reference sequence). Trimming cost V 5 bases and J 0 bases, with 2 bases left between them. The sequenced CDR3 bases are TGTGCCAGTAGTCGCTCTGGAAACACC. This sequence encodes CASSRSGNT. The full CDR3 reads CASSRSGNTIYF.

In its sample, this clone was seen a few times. The read stops 3 residues short of the end of the CDR3; the missing end is completed from the germline J gene. V usage is TRBV2 and J usage is TRBJ2-7; 8 bases line up with TRBD2. The CDR3 is 13 residues long. Looked up from germline, CDR1 is SNHLY and CDR2 is FYNNEI. Unmatched junction bases numbered 6, after V lost 6 bases and J lost 5 bases. The CDR3 is CASSLGTRDEQYF. The covered CDR3 bases are TGTGCCAGCAGCCTCGGGACTAGAGACGAG.

This clone was counted at least ten times. The CDR3 extends 3 residues past the end of the read, so its final part is completed from the germline J gene. V and J are TRBV7-9 and TRBJ2-7; TRBD2 agrees at 12 bases. Germline CDR1 SEHNR, CDR2 FQNEAQ (reference sequence). With V trimmed by 5 bases and J by 5 bases, 4 bases remained unmatched. This CDR3 has 14 residues. This CDR3 is CASSRGLAGHEQYF. The covered CDR3 bases are TGTGCCAGCAGCCGCGGACTAGCGGGACACGAG. Full variable domain (rest looked up from reference TRBV7-9 and TRBJ2-7): DTGVSQNPRHKITKRGQNVTFRCDPISEHNRLYWYRQTLGQGPEFLTYFQNEAQLEKSRLLSDRFSAERPKGSFSTLEIQRTEQGDSAMYLCASSRGLAGHEQYFGPGTRLTVT.

In its sample, this clone was seen many times. The CDR3 bases that were read are TGTGCCAGCTCACCACTGGCTAGCGGGGGAAATACG. It translates to CASSPLASGGNT. The entire CDR3 protein reads CASSPLASGGNTQYF. The V gene is TRBV18, the J gene TRBJ2-3; TRBD2 matches at 10 bases. The read is 3 residues too short to cover the CDR3 end, so that end is filled in from the germline J gene. This CDR3 has 15 residues. V shed 1 base and J 7 bases; nucleotides not matched to a gene: 5. Germline values: CDR1 KGHSH, CDR2 LQKENI.

This clone turned up a few times. The read stops 3 residues short of the end of the CDR3; the missing end is completed from the germline J gene. The chain uses TRBV30 and TRBJ1-5; D might be TRBD1 (5 bases). V lost 2 bases and J lost 6, with 17 bases in between. Germline V gene data show CDR1 as GTSNPN and CDR2 as SVGIG (reference sequence). This CDR3 comprises 15 residues. CDR3 DNA (partial): TGTGCCTGGAGTACCCATGGGGGGGGGAGTCAGCCC. Its translation is CAWSTHGGGSQP. The complete CDR3 reads CAWSTHGGGSQPQHF.

The table lists this clone with many counts. Read sequence stops 3 residues before the CDR3 end, and the germline J gene provides the missing end. The chain joins TRBV3-1 (or the pseudogene TRBV3-2) to TRBJ1-4; D may be TRBD1 (5 bases). CDR1 is LGHDT and CDR2 is YNNKEL in the germline V gene (reference sequence). V was trimmed by 4 bases and J by 8 bases, leaving 17 bases between them. This CDR3 has 15 amino acids. CDR3 bases read: TGTGCCAGCAGCCTCACCTCGGGGGTCGGGGAAAAA. It specifies CASSLTSGVGEK. The whole CDR3 protein reads CASSLTSGVGEKLFF.

In its sample, this clone was seen many times. With the read ending 3 residues before the CDR3 end, the germline J gene is used to fill in that end. The chain uses TRBV5-1 and TRBJ2-3, with 10 bases aligning to TRBD1. The CDR3 totals 20 residues. The germline CDR1 and CDR2 sequences are SGHRS and YFSETQ. V trimming: 1 base; J trimming: 0 bases; junction bases outside the gene matches: 14. Here the CDR3 reads CASSLTGQGPLKTSTDTQYF. Incomplete CDR3 DNA: TGCGCCAGCAGCTTGACGGGACAGGGGCCCCTTAAAACTAGCACAGATACG.

With respect to this clone: The read halts 3 residues ahead of the CDR3 end, with the missing end drawn from the germline J gene. The J gene is TRBJ2-7, the V gene TRBV20-1, with 10 bases matching TRBD1. CDR3 size: 13 residues. The V segment lost 5 bases and the J segment 6 bases; nucleotides outside the gene matches: 7. Germline assignment: CDR1 DFQATT and CDR2 SNEGSKA (reference sequence). The CDR3 spells CSAYRTGGIEQYF. The sequenced CDR3 bases are TGCAGTGCTTATCGGACAGGGGGTATCGAG.

This clone has ten or more counts. The read terminates 3 residues before the CDR3 end, so the remaining end is supplied by the germline J gene. The chain employs TRBV20-1 and TRBJ2-2; TRBD1 matches 10 bases. The CDR3 has 16 amino acids. Trimming at V came to 1 base and at J to 6 bases, leaving 8 bases not matched to a gene. Germline V CDR1 and CDR2: DFQATT, SNEGSKA (reference sequence). The covered CDR3 bases are TGCAGTGCTAGAGCCCTTCCGGGACAGGGGTCCGGGGAG. It translates to CSARALPGQGSGE. The full CDR3 protein is CSARALPGQGSGELFF.

This clone was counted a few times. The read ends 3 residues shy of where the CDR3 ends; the end is completed using the germline J gene. The genes are TRBV7-2 and TRBJ1-2; TRBD1 agrees at 7 bases. Germline V lookup: CDR1 SGHTA, CDR2 FQGNSA. With V trimmed by 3 bases and J by 4 bases, 8 bases remained unmatched. This CDR3 region has 15 residues. The sequenced CDR3 bases are TGTGCCAGCAGCTTGAACGGACAGGCCTTCTATGGC. Amino acid sequence: CASSLNGQAFYG. In full, the CDR3 is CASSLNGQAFYGYTF.

This clone appeared a few times. The sequence runs out 3 residues before the end of the CDR3; the remainder is reconstructed from the germline J gene. This chain joins TRBV30 and TRBJ1-1; perhaps TRBD1 as D (6 bases). Germline V gene lookup returns CDR1 GTSNPN and CDR2 SVGIG (reference sequence). CDR3 length: 11 amino acids. The covered CDR3 bases are TGTGCCGGAGTTCGGGGGGCGGAA. Translation gives CAGVRGAE. The full-length CDR3 reads as CAGVRGAEAFF.

In regard to this clone: The CDR3 extends 3 residues past the end of the read, so its final part is completed from the germline J gene. J is TRBJ2-7 and V is TRBV2, with a tentative D call TRBD1 (6 bases). Germline lookup yields CDR1 SNHLY and CDR2 FYNNEI. The CDR3 length is 14 residues. V gave up 3 bases and J gave up 3 bases, with 12 bases separating them. CDR3 DNA, as far as it was read: TGTGCCAGCAGTGACAGGACAGTGAACTACGAG. Amino acid sequence: CASSDRTVNYE. The whole CDR3 reads CASSDRTVNYEQYF.